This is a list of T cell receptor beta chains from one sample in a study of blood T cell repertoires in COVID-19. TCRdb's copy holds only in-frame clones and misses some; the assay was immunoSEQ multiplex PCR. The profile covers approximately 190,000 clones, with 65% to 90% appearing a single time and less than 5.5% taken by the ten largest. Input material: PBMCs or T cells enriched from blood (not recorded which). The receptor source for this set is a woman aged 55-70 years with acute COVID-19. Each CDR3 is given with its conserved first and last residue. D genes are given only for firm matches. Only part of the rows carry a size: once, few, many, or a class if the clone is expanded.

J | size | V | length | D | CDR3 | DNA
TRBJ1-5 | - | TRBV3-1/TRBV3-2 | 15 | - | CASSQGREGNQPQHF | TGTGCCAGCAGCCAGGGGAGGGAAGGCAATCAGCCCCAGCATTTT
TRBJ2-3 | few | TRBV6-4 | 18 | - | CASSQEEMTGSSTDTQYF | TGTGCCAGCAGTCAAGAGGAGATGACAGGCTCTAGCACAGATACGCAGTATTTT
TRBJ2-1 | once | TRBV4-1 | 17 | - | CASSQDPSPGSYNEQFF | TGCGCCAGCAGCCAAGATCCAAGTCCAGGGTCCTACAATGAGCAGTTCTTC
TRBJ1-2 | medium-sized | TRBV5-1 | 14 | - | CASSLAGENYGYTF | TGCGCCAGCAGCTTGGCCGGGGAGAACTATGGCTACACCTTC
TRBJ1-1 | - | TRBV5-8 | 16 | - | CASSQKRGWGNTEAFF | TGTGCCAGCAGCCAAAAACGGGGTTGGGGGAACACTGAAGCTTTCTTT
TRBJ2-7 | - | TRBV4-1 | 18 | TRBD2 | CASSESWTSGASSYEQYF | TGCGCCAGCAGCGAGAGCTGGACTAGCGGGGCTAGCTCCTACGAGCAGTACTTC
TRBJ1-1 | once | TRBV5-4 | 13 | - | CASSSRGNTEAFF | TGTGCCAGCAGCTCCAGGGGGAACACTGAAGCTTTCTTT
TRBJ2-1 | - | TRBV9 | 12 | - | CASSVVSGPQFF | TGTGCCAGCAGCGTAGTCTCTGGGCCTCAGTTCTTC
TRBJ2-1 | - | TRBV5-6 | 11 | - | CASSRVGEQFF | TGTGCCAGCAGCCGCGTTGGTGAGCAGTTCTTC
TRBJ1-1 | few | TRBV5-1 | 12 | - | CASIRGGTEAFF | TGCGCCAGCATTCGGGGAGGAACTGAAGCTTTCTTT
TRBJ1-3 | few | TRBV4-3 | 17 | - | CASSQALQGAAGNTIYF | TGCGCCAGCAGCCAAGCGTTACAGGGAGCGGCTGGAAACACCATATATTTT
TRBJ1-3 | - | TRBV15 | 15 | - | CATSRVGSPGNTIYF | TGTGCCACCAGCAGGGTGGGGAGCCCTGGAAACACCATATATTTT
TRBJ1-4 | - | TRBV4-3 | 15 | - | CASSQSQATNEKLFF | TGCGCCAGCAGCCAATCCCAGGCAACTAATGAAAAACTGTTTTTT
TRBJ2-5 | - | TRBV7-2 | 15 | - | CASSLAQSTRGTQYF | TGTGCCAGCAGCTTAGCGCAATCAACGCGGGGGACCCAGTACTTC
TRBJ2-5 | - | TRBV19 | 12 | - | CASSPPGETQYF | TGTGCCAGTAGTCCCCCAGGGGAGACCCAGTACTTC
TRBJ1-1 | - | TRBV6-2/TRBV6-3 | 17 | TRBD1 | CASSYMNRGPWDTEAFF | TGTGCCAGCAGTTACATGAACAGGGGGCCTTGGGACACTGAAGCTTTCTTT
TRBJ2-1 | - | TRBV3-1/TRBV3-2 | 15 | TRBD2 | CASSQGSGGAYEQFF | TGTGCCAGCAGCCAAGGGAGCGGGGGGGCTTATGAGCAGTTCTTC
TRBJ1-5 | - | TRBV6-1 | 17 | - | CASSEKGQGMVSRPQHF | TGTGCCAGCAGTGAAAAGGGGCAGGGGATGGTTAGCAGGCCCCAGCATTTT
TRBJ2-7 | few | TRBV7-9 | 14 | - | CASRRDQSSYEQYF | TGTGCCAGCAGGCGGGACCAGAGCTCCTACGAGCAGTACTTC
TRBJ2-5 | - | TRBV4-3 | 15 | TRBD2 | CASSQARHSGATQYF | TGCGCCAGCAGCCAAGCCAGGCACAGCGGGGCGACCCAGTACTTC
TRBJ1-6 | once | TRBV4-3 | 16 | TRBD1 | CASSQVVGQGESPLHF | TGCGCCAGCAGCCAAGTTGTAGGACAGGGTGAATCACCCCTCCACTTT
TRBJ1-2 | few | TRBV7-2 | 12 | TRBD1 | CAVSRGNYGYTF | TGTGCCGTCAGCAGGGGGAACTATGGCTACACCTTC
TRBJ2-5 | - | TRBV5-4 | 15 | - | CASSLDSGTGETQYF | TGTGCCAGCAGCTTGGATAGCGGAACGGGAGAGACCCAGTACTTC
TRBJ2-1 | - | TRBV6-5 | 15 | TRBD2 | CASSLASSGYNEQFF | TGTGCCAGCAGTTTGGCGTCTAGCGGATACAATGAGCAGTTCTTC
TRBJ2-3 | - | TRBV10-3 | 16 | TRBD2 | CAISESAGGGADTQYF | TGTGCCATCAGTGAATCAGCGGGGGGCGGTGCAGATACGCAGTATTTT
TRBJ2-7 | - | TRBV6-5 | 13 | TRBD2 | CAISSGRNHEQYF | TGTGCCATATCTAGCGGGAGGAATCACGAGCAGTACTTC
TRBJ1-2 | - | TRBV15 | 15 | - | CATSRGGELNYGYTF | TGTGCCACCAGCAGAGGGGGAGAGTTGAACTATGGCTACACCTTC
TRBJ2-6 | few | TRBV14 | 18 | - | CASSRTGAGRSGANVLTF | TGTGCCAGCAGCCGAACCGGGGCAGGGAGGTCTGGGGCCAACGTCCTGACTTTC
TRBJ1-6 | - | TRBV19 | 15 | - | CASSLVSGWRSPLHF | TGTGCCAGTAGTCTAGTCAGTGGCTGGCGGTCACCCCTCCACTTT
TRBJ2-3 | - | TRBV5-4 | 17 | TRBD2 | CASSLDASGISTDTQYF | TGTGCCAGCAGCTTGGATGCTAGCGGGATTAGCACAGATACGCAGTATTTT
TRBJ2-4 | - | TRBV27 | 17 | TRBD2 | CASSSLGAGGTRGIQYF | TGTGCCAGCAGCTCGTTGGGAGCGGGGGGGACTAGAGGCATTCAGTACTTC
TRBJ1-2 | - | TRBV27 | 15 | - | CASSLAGGANYGYTF | TGTGCCAGCAGTTTGGCGGGGGGGGCTAACTATGGCTACACCTTC
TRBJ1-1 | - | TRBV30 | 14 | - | CAWRQPPGNTEAFF | TGTGCCTGGAGGCAGCCCCCGGGGAACACTGAAGCTTTCTTT
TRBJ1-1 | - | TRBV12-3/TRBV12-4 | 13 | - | CASSKQLNTEAFF | TGTGCCAGCAGCAAACAGCTGAACACTGAAGCTTTCTTT
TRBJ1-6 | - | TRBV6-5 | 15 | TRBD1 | CASRSGTGNNSPLHF | TGTGCCAGCAGGTCCGGGACAGGGAATAATTCACCCCTCCACTTT
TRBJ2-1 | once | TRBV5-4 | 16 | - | CASSLNTGTWEDEQFF | TGTGCCAGCAGCTTGAACACGGGTACCTGGGAGGATGAGCAGTTCTTC
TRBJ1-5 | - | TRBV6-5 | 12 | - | CASSMADQPQHF | TGTGCCAGCAGTATGGCAGATCAGCCCCAGCATTTT
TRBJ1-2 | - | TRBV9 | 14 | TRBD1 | CASSALTGEYGYTF | TGTGCCAGCAGCGCGCTGACAGGGGAATATGGCTACACCTTC
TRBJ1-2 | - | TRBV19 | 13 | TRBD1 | CASRTGGRSGYTF | TGTGCCAGTCGAACAGGGGGCAGGAGTGGCTACACCTTC
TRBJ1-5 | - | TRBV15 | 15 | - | CATSRLSRVAQPQHF | TGTGCCACCAGCAGGCTTAGCAGGGTTGCCCAGCCCCAGCATTTT
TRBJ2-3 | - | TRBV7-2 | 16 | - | CASSPRGALLTDTQYF | TGTGCCAGCAGCCCCCGCGGGGCCCTGCTTACAGATACGCAGTATTTT
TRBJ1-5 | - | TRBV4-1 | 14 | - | CASSQQGLDQPQHF | TGCGCCAGCAGCCAGCAGGGGTTGGATCAGCCCCAGCATTTT
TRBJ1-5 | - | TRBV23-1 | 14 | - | CASSHTDSNQPQHF | TGCGCCAGCAGTCATACAGATAGCAATCAGCCCCAGCATTTT
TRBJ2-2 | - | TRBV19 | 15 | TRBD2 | CATPREDSHTGELFF | TGTGCCACCCCCCGGGAGGACTCCCACACCGGGGAGCTGTTTTTT
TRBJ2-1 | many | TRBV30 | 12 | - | CGGEGSYNEQFF | TGTGGAGGCGAGGGATCCTACAATGAGCAGTTCTTC
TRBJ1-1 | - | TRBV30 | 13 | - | CAWTRTVNTEAFF | TGTGCCTGGACCAGGACAGTGAACACTGAAGCTTTCTTT
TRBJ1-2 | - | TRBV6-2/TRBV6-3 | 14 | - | CASSYPAGNYGYTF | TGTGCCAGCAGTTACCCAGCGGGGAACTATGGCTACACCTTC
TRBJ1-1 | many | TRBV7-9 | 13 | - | CASTTYRNTEAFF | TGTGCCAGCACCACGTATCGGAACACTGAAGCTTTCTTT
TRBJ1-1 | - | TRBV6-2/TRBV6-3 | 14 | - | CASSMIQGATEAFF | TGTGCCAGCAGTATGATACAGGGAGCCACTGAAGCTTTCTTT
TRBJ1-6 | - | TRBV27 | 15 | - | CASSFKGPEGSPLHF | TGTGCCAGCAGTTTTAAGGGTCCTGAGGGTTCACCCCTCCACTTT
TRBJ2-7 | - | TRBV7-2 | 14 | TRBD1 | CASSLDRSSYEQYF | TGTGCCAGCAGCTTGGACAGGAGCTCCTACGAGCAGTACTTC
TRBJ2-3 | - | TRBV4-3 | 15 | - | CASSQEWLHTDTQYF | TGCGCCAGCAGCCAAGAGTGGCTCCACACAGATACGCAGTATTTT